The rows below give T cell receptor beta chains drawn from one sample of a study of T and B cells in COVID-19 patients. TCRdb reprocessed the multiplex PCR reads via MiXCR and lists one record per CDR3 protein. The sample carries 20,000 or so distinct CDR3 sequences, just under 30% recorded once. The material sequenced was blood. These TCRs come from a human donor who had recovered from COVID-19. CDR3s leave out the opening cysteine and the closing phenylalanine or tryptophan. Clone size, where shown, is once, few, many, or a class for clones that have expanded.

-	TRBJ2-3	TRBV12-3/TRBV12-4	13	TSSLAGAWPDTQY
-	TRBJ2-7	TRBV19	15	ASSRSTGTGAAHEQY
few	TRBJ1-5	TRBV6-5	12	ASSLQGVGQPQH
-	TRBJ2-3	TRBV18	13	ASSPTMDGTDTQY
many	TRBJ2-7	TRBV29-1	11	SVVGKGTYEQY
-	TRBJ2-7	TRBV11-1	15	ASSSHPGGIGSYEQY
medium-sized	TRBJ2-7	TRBV11-1	13	ASSPRTSGTYEQY
-	TRBJ2-1	TRBV12-3/TRBV12-4	14	ASSPGTSGKYNEQF
many	TRBJ1-2	TRBV19	11	ASSESGNYGYT
-	TRBJ2-1	TRBV30	13	AWKLMGGGYNEQF
medium-sized	TRBJ2-3	TRBV29-1	10	SAYGTSDTQY
-	TRBJ1-3	TRBV30	13	AWSTTGGPGNTIY